This T cell receptor (beta chain) was profiled in a study of blood T cell repertoires in COVID-19. As handled by the study authors: Researchers report that nucleated cell counts were estimated from reference gene primer amplification. TCRdb keeps only in-frame clones here, not all; method: immunoSEQ multiplex PCR. That table furnishes V, J and clone size, whereas the DNA furnished D and trimming. The repertoire consists of 30,000 to 40,000 clones, with over 80% occurring once and the leading ten covering more than 15%. CDR3 size: 13 residues. Losses at the gene ends were 3 bases for V and 1 base for J; bases not matched to a gene: 0. Germline values: CDR1 GTSNPN, CDR2 SVGIG (reference sequence).

The sample taken for sequencing was peripheral blood. The sequence came from a woman younger than 45 in a cohort sampled during active COVID-19. The chain carries TRBV30 and TRBJ2-7; 10 bases agree with TRBD2. CDR3 coding DNA: TGTGCCTGGAGACTAGCGGGATCCTACGAGCAGTACTTC. Its translation is CAWRLAGSYEQYF. The full variable domain, with the rest looked up from reference TRBV30 and TRBJ2-7, is SQTIHQWPATLVQPVGSPLSLECTVEGTSNPNLYWYRQAAGRGLQLLFYSVGIGQISSEVPQNLSASRPQDRQFILSSKKLLLSDSGFYLCAWRLAGSYEQYFGPGTRLTVT.